This T cell receptor beta chain was recorded in a study of blood T cells in healthy people across ages. General study results and limits: The CMV status of each donor remained undetermined, and this could have confounded shifts in expanded clonotypes.

In the case of this clonotype: Antigen: not known.

Through a sample-barcoded 5' primer and a J-beta primer mix, a second PCR was run for roughly 7 to 12 cycles. TCRdb redid the calling of the 5' RACE reads with MiXCR, one entry per CDR3 protein. The table includes 1,800,000 or so distinct CDR3 sequences, around 42% detected once. This CDR3 contains 14 residues. Trimming removed 3 bases from V and 4 bases from J, with 9 bases in between. CDR1 and CDR2 (germline): MNHEY, SMNVEV (reference sequence). This clonotype was obtained from a human donor in good health. V is TRBV27 and J is TRBJ1-4; D call uncertain. The sequencing sample was made of blood. As DNA, the CDR3 is TGTGCCAGCAGTTTGGACGGGGTTAATGAAAAACTGTTTTTT. This sequence encodes CASSLDGVNEKLFF.